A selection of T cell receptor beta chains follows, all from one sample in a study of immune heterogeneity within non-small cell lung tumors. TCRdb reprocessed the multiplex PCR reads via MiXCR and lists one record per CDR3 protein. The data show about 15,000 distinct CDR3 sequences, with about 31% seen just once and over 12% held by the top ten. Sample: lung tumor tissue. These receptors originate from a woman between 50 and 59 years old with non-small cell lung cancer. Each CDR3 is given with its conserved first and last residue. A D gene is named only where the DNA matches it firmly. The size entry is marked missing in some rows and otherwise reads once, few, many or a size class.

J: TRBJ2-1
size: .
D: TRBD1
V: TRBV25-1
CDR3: CASRGTGNNEQFF
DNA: TGTGCCAGCAGGGGGACAGGCAACAATGAGCAGTTCTTC

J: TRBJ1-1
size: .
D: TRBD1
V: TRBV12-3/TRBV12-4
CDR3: CASSLDGTGDERAFF
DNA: TGTGCCAGCAGTTTAGATGGGACAGGGGATGAAAGAGCTTTCTTT

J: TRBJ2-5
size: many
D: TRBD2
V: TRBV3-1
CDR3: CASSQDLGGGKETQYF
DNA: TGTGCCAGCAGCCAAGATCTCGGGGGGGGAAAAGAGACCCAGTACTTC

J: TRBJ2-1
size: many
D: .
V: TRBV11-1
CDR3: CASRLLANEQFF
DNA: TGTGCCAGCAGACTTTTGGCCAATGAGCAGTTCTTC

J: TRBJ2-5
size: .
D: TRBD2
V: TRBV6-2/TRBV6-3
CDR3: CASSGVSGGETQYF
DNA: TGTGCCAGCAGCGGGGTTAGCGGGGGAGAGACCCAGTACTTC

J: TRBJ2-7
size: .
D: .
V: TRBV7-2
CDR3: CASILEGNYEQYF
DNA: TGTGCCAGCATCTTAGAAGGTAATTACGAGCAGTACTTC

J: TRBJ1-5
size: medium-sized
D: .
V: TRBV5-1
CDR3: CASSLARGQPQHF
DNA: TGCGCCAGCAGCTTGGCCAGGGGACAGCCCCAGCATTTT

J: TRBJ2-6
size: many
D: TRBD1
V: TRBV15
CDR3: CATSRDVFGRGYNSGANVLTF
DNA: TGTGCCACCAGCAGAGACGTTTTCGGCAGGGGGTACAACTCTGGGGCCAACGTCCTGACTTTC

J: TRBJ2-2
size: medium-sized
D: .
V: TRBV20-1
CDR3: CSARQGNTGELFF
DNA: TGCAGTGCTAGACAGGGGAACACCGGGGAGCTGTTTTTT

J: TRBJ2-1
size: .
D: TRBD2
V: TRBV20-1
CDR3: CSASRGGGSYNEQFF
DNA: TGCAGTGCTAGCCGCGGCGGGGGTTCATACAATGAGCAGTTCTTC

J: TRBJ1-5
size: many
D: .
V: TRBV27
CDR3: CASSSWGAGMIQPQHF
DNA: TGTGCCAGCAGTTCATGGGGGGCGGGAATGATTCAGCCCCAGCATTTT

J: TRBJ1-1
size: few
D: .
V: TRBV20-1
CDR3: CSARDTNTEAFF
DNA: TGCAGTGCTAGAGATACAAACACTGAAGCTTTCTTT

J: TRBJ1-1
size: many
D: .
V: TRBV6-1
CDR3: CASSPAGRTEAFF
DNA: TGTGCCAGCAGCCCCGCGGGGAGGACTGAAGCTTTCTTT

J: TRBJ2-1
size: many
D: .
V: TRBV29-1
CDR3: CSVVQHEQFF
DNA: TGCAGCGTTGTGCAGCATGAGCAGTTCTTC

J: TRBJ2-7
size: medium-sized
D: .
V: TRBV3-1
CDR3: CASSPSSLYEQYF
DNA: TGTGCCAGCAGCCCAAGTTCCCTTTACGAGCAGTACTTC

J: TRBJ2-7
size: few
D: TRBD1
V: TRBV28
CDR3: CASRIQGASRDEQYF
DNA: TGTGCCAGCAGGATACAGGGGGCGAGTCGCGACGAGCAGTACTTC

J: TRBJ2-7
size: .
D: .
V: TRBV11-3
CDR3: CASSNQIYEQYF
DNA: TGTGCCAGCAGCAACCAGATCTACGAGCAGTACTTC

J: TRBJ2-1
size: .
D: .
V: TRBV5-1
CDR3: CASSLAPLSYNEQFF
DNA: TGCGCCAGCAGCTTGGCTCCCCTCTCCTACAATGAGCAGTTCTTC

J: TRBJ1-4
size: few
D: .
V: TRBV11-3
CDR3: CASSIGGEKLFF
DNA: TGTGCCAGCAGCATTGGTGGGGAAAAACTGTTTTTT

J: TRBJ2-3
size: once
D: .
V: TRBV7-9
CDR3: CASSPGLSSTDTQYF
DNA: TGTGCCAGCAGCCCCGGACTATCTAGCACAGATACGCAGTATTTT

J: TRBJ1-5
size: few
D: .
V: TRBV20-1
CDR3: CSARVADSNQPQHF
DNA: TGCAGTGCTAGAGTGGCCGACAGCAATCAGCCCCAGCATTTT

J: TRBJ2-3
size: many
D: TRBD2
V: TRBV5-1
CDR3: CASSDPFGGGTDTQYF
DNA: TGCGCCAGCAGCGACCCCTTCGGGGGGGGCACAGATACGCAGTATTTT

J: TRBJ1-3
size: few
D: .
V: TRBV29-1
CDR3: CSVLTGGGNTIYF
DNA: TGCAGCGTTTTGACTGGGGGAGGAAACACCATATATTTT

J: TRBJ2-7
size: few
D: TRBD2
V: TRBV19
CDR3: CAGSSRAGKSYEQYF
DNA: TGTGCCGGTAGCTCGAGAGCGGGGAAATCCTACGAGCAGTACTTC

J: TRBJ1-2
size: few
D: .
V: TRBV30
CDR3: CASYRVGYTF
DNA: TGTGCCTCTTACAGGGTGGGCTACACCTTC

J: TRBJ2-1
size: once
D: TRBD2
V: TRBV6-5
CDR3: CASSYSLLPGGPNEQFF
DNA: TGTGCCAGCAGTTACTCTCTTCTACCGGGAGGGCCCAATGAGCAGTTTTTC

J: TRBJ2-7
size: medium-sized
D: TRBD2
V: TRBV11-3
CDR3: CASSLGGGSYEQYF
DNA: TGTGCCAGCAGCTTAGGCGGGGGTTCCTACGAGCAGTACTTC

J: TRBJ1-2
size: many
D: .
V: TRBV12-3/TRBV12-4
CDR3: CASSPGGSMDPGYTF
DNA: TGTGCCAGCAGCCCTGGGGGAAGTATGGATCCCGGCTACACCTTC

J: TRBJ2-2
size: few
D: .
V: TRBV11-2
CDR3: CASSRVDFGTGELFF
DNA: TGTGCCAGCAGTCGAGTAGATTTTGGCACCGGGGAGCTGTTTTTT

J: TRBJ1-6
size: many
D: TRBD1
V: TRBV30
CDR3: CASTGTGVTNIYNSPLHF
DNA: TGTGCCTCTACCGGGACAGGGGTAACCAACATCTATAATTCACCCCTCCACTTT

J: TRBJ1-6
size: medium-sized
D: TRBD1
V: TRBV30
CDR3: CAWSPDRDYNSPLHF
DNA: TGTGCCTGGAGTCCAGACAGGGACTATAATTCACCCCTCCACTTT

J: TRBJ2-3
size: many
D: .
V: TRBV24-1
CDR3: CATSDSDNRDTDTQYF
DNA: TGTGCCACCAGTGATTCTGACAACAGGGATACAGATACGCAGTATTTT

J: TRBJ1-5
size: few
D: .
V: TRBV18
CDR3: CASSLEGINQPQHF
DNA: TGTGCCAGCTCACTAGAGGGGATCAATCAGCCCCAGCATTTT

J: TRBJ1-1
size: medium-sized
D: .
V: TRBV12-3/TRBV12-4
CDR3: CASSLGSGGTEAFF
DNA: TGTGCCAGCAGTTTAGGTTCCGGTGGCACTGAAGCTTTCTTT

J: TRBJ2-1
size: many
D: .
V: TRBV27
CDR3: CASSPHVVSDEQFF
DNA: TGTGCCAGCAGTCCACATGTAGTCTCGGATGAGCAGTTCTTC

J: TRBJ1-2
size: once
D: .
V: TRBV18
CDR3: CASSPQGAGYTF
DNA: TGTGCCAGCTCACCGCAAGGGGCTGGCTACACCTTC